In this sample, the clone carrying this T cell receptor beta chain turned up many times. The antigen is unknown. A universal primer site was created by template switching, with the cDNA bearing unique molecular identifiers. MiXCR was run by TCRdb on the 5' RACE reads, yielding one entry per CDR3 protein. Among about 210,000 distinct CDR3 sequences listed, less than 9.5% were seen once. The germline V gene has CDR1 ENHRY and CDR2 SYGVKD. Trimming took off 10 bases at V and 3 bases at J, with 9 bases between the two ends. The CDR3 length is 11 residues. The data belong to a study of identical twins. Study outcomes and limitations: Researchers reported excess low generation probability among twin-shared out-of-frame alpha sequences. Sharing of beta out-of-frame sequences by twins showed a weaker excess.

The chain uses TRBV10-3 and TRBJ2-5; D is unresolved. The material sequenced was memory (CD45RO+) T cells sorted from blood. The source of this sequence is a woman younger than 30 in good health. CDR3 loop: CATQREETQYF. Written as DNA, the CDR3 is TGTGCCACCCAGCGCGAAGAGACCCAGTACTTC.